Sequencing of this TCR beta chain was carried out in a study of blood T cell repertoires in COVID-19. As for the study in general: T cells, B-cell-depleted T cells, or PBMCs provided the cDNA or gDNA that served as material.

This clone was observed once. The CDR3 runs 15 residues. Germline values: CDR1 MNHNY, CDR2 SVGAGI (reference sequence). V lost 0 bases and J 0 bases, leaving 3 bases between the germline ends. Sequencing was performed with immunoSEQ multiplex PCR; in TCRdb, only in-frame clones are kept and a portion is missing. Of roughly 140,000 clones detected, around 84% appear once; the ten largest clones hold approximately 7.3%. Participant ages covered about 18 to 100 years across around 22 US areas. V usage is TRBV6-6 and J usage is TRBJ2-6; no firm D call. The sequencing sample was made of PBMCs or T cells enriched from blood (not recorded which). This TCR was recovered from a man aged 45 to 65 who had recovered from COVID-19. CDR3 nucleotides: TGTGCCAGCAGTTACTCGGCCTCTGGGGCCAACGTCCTGACTTTC. The encoded protein is CASSYSASGANVLTF.